Below are 12 T cell receptor beta chains sequenced from a single sample in a study of T cell responses to AZD1222 COVID-19 vaccine. Some clones are missing from TCRdb's copy, which holds only in-frame ones; the method was immunoSEQ multiplex PCR. Of about 110,000 clones in the sample, roughly nine tenths are singletons; the top ten hold approximately 1.3%. Sequencing used peripheral blood, obtained on day 0 of AZD1222 vaccination. These receptors were collected from an adult in good health.

V usage is TRBV6-5 and J usage is TRBJ1-1; D is unresolved. Germline assignment: CDR1 MNHEY and CDR2 SVGAGI. V lost 7 bases to trimming and J lost 1 base, with 16 bases between them. The CDR3 covers 15 residues. The chain's CDR3 is CASTNIGGKNTEAFF. The CDR3 coding sequence is TGTGCCAGCACCAATATTGGAGGGAAGAACACTGAAGCTTTCTTT.

CDR3 in DNA: TGCAGCGTTGACCCCGTGGTCGGTCAATTGGGCTACACCTTC. Amino acids: CSVDPVVGQLGYTF. This chain joins TRBV29-1 and TRBJ1-2; D is unresolved. CDR3 size: 14 residues. CDR1 SQVTM and CDR2 ANQGSEA come from the germline V gene. V dropped 3 bases and J dropped 8 bases, with 19 bases sitting between them.

The V call is TRBV7-3, the J call TRBJ2-1, with TRBD1 as a possible D gene (6 bases). Germline-derived CDR1 and CDR2 are SGHTA and FQGTGA. V was clipped by 5 bases and J by 7 bases, with 18 bases between them. CDR3 length: 15 amino acids. The CDR3 DNA sequence: TGTGCCAGCAGCCCAAACAGGGTCAGAGGGAATGAGCAGTTCTTC. Amino acids: CASSPNRVRGNEQFF.

This clone appeared a single time. The chain joins TRBV2 to TRBJ2-3, with TRBD2 matching 9 bases. Looked up from germline, CDR1 is SNHLY and CDR2 is FYNNEI. This CDR3 has 21 residues. V was clipped by 4 bases and J by 0 bases; unmatched bases: 20. The CDR3, as DNA: TGTGCCAGCAGTGGCCTGACGGAGGGCGGGGGGGACACTACCAGCACAGATACGCAGTATTTT. Its protein product is CASSGLTEGGGDTTSTDTQYF.

In this sample, this clone turned up once. The chain links TRBV30 to TRBJ2-1, with D tentatively TRBD2 (6 bases). Germline lookup yields CDR1 GTSNPN and CDR2 SVGIG (reference sequence). Deletions cut 2 bases from V and 9 bases from J, with 11 bases between. The length of the CDR3 is 12 residues. For the CDR3, the DNA is TGTGCCTGGAGTCGTGGGCGGGGTGAGCAGTTCTTC. Amino acid sequence: CAWSRGRGEQFF.

V and J are TRBV5-1 and TRBJ1-5; TRBD1 might be the D (5 bases). V shed 5 bases and J shed 6 bases, with 18 bases lying between them. The CDR3 loop spans 15 amino acids. Per the germline V gene, CDR1 is SGHRS and CDR2 is YFSETQ. CDR3 residues: CASSYWGGTSQPQHF. The CDR3 nucleotides are TGCGCCAGCAGTTATTGGGGGGGGACGAGTCAGCCCCAGCATTTT.

The V gene is TRBV5-6, the J gene TRBJ1-2, with D uncertain. Germline V gene data show CDR1 as SGHDT and CDR2 as YYEEEE. V was trimmed by 3 bases and J by 4 bases, leaving 7 bases between them. The CDR3 extends over 12 amino acids. CDR3 protein: CASSSSSYGYTF. The CDR3 coding sequence is TGTGCCAGCAGCTCGAGTTCCTATGGCTACACCTTC.

This chain connects TRBV30 to TRBJ1-4; D is undetermined. This CDR3 region has 11 residues. Germline values: CDR1 GTSNPN, CDR2 SVGIG (reference sequence). The V gene lost 3 bases and the J gene lost 8 bases, with 7 bases spanning the gap. The CDR3 nucleotides are TGTGCCTGGAGGGAGAACGAAAAACTGTTTTTT. This encodes CAWRENEKLFF.

This chain links TRBV3-1 (or the pseudogene TRBV3-2) with TRBJ1-2; 8 bases are a match to TRBD1. This CDR3 is built from 14 residues. Trimming cost V 3 bases and J 6 bases; bases outside gene matches: 6. Germline CDR1 reads LGHDT; CDR2 reads YNNKEL (reference sequence). The CDR3 sequence is CASSHRTGSNGYTF. The CDR3 DNA follows: TGTGCCAGCAGCCACAGGACAGGGAGTAATGGCTACACCTTC.

The chain joins TRBV6-5 to TRBJ2-5; D perhaps matches TRBD2 (5 bases). This CDR3 contains 11 residues. With 6 bases removed from V and 7 bases from J, the gap between germline ends came to 9 bases. CDR1 MNHEY and CDR2 SVGAGI come from the germline V gene. The chain's CDR3 is CASSNGGTQYF. CDR3 sequence (DNA): TGTGCCAGCAGCAACGGAGGGACCCAGTACTTC.

This clone is a singleton in its sample. The CDR3 here is CATRGTGNQPQHF. The DNA for the CDR3 is TGTGCTACCCGCGGGACAGGCAATCAGCCCCAGCATTTT. The chain has TRBV12-5 and TRBJ1-5; TRBD1 agrees at 7 bases. This CDR3 spans 13 amino acids. Germline V gene sequence: CDR1 LGHNT, CDR2 FRNRAP. After removal of 10 bases from V and 2 bases from J, the junction contained 5 bases not matched to a gene.

The rearrangement uses TRBV30 and TRBJ1-6, with TRBD1 identical over 7 bases. The V gene end was trimmed by 3 bases and the J gene end by 10 bases; junction bases not matched to a gene: 9. CDR1 GTSNPN and CDR2 SVGIG come from the germline V gene (reference sequence). The CDR3 runs 14 residues. CDR3 DNA: TGTGCCTGGAGATGGACAGGCTGGAGATCACCCCTCCACTTT. Translation gives CAWRWTGWRSPLHF.